The source of this TCR beta chain is a study of blood T cell repertoires in COVID-19. Turning to the study itself: There were acute and convalescent COVID-19 samples, and they came from the United States, Italy and Spain. From T cells, B-cell-depleted T cells, or PBMCs came the material, which was cDNA or gDNA.

CDR1 is LGHNA, CDR2 YNFKEQ, per germline. Losses at the gene ends were 0 bases for V and 3 bases for J; bases not matched to a gene: 8. The CDR3 sequence is 18 residues long. The table lists this clone with a few counts. In the original workflow: Cell counts per sample came from amplifying reference gene primers. The data were produced by immunoSEQ multiplex PCR, yet TCRdb's version contains in-frame clones alone and is incomplete. V, J and clone size were drawn from that table, and D and trimming were deduced from the DNA. The sample holds some 40,000 clones; roughly 90% are singletons and the top ten take roughly 32%.

The sample taken for sequencing was peripheral blood. This chain links TRBV4-2 with TRBJ2-3, with TRBD2 matching 11 bases. The TCR originated in an older man with active COVID-19. CDR3 sequence (DNA): TGTGCCAGCAGCCAAGATCGAGGCTCTAGCGGGAGGACAGATACGCAGTATTTT. Protein product: CASSQDRGSSGRTDTQYF.